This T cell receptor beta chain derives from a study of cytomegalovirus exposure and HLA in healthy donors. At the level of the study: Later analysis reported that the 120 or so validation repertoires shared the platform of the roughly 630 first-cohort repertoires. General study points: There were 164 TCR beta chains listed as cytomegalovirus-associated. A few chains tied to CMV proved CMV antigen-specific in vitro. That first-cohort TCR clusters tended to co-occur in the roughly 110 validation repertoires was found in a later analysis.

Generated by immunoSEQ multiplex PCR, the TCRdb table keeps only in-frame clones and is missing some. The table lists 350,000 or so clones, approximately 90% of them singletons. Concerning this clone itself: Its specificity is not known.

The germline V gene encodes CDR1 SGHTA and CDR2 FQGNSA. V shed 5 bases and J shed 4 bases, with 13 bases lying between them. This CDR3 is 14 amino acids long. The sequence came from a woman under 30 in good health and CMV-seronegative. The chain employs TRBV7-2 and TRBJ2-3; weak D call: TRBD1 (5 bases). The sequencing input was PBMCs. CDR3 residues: CASSPIGRADTQYF. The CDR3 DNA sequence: TGTGCCAGCAGCCCAATCGGCAGGGCAGATACGCAGTATTTT.